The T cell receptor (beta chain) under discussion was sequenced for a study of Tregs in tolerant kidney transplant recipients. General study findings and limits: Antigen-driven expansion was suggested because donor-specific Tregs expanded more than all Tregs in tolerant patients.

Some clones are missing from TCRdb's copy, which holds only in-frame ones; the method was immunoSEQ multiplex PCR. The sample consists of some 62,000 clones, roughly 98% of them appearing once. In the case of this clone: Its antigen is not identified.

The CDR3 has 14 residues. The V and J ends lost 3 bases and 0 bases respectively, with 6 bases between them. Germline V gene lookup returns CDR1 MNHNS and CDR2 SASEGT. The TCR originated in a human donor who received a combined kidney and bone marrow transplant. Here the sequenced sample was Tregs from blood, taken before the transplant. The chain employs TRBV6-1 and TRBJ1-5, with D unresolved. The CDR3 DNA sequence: TGTGCCAGCAGTGACAGGTCTAGCAATCAGCCCCAGCATTTT. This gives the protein CASSDRSSNQPQHF.